This TCR beta chain derives from a study of shared clonotypes between healthy human individuals (dated by TCRdb to about 2020). Context from the whole study: The cohort included a few men and a couple of women between 18 and 49 years of age. Per donor, three plates each were used for CD4 naive and CD4 memory, two for CD8 naive, and one for CD8 memory. The study deeply sequenced blood TCR repertoires of about 5 healthy adults to estimate repertoire size and the extent of clonotype sharing between individuals. To increase sequencing depth and limit assay-specific biases, TCR repertoire library preparation and sequencing were carried out by different laboratories using diverse techniques. Leukapheresis yielded between about 0.94 and 10 billion PBMCs per donor.

General findings and caveats noted by the study authors: Because the study included only a small number of donors, the genetic and exposure-history diversity represented was limited. Incomplete sequencing was indicated by rarefaction of sorted-subset datasets, despite the large sequencing depth. Approximately 5% of naive CD4, more than 3% of naive CD8, roughly 2.4% of memory CD4, and 0.4% of memory CD8 clonotypes were shared across a few donors. Naive subsets generally had larger estimated clonotype richness than memory subsets. Higher generation probabilities were observed for clonotypes shared by all four sorted-subset donors than for non-shared clonotypes. Pairwise subsampling indicated that sequencing depth was expected to affect the degree of clonotype sharing among donors. Sampling was restricted to blood, and TCR repertoires in tissues likely differ from the TCR repertoires found in blood.

TCR CDR3 regions were amplified from genomic DNA by multiplex PCR using the deep immunoSEQ assay. Extracted genomic DNA from each cell subset was distributed evenly across all wells of several immunoSEQ 96-well plates, and each plate was treated as a replicate. For sorted subsets, about 210 ng of genomic DNA, equivalent to around 29,000 T cell genomes, went into each replicate PCR. The purified libraries were quantified using a Qubit 3.0 fluorometer, sized with a Bioanalyzer 2100, and then quantified again using the KAPA Library Quantification kit. Every immunoSEQ 96-well plate was sequenced on a separate single-read 150-cycle Illumina NextSeq 550 flow cell. For the original study's pipeline: Because the immunoSEQ output held only junctional sequences and lacked quality scores, the filtering could not match the filtering applied to full-length reads. To assign V/J genes and CDR3, sequences were annotated using PyIR, a Python wrapper for IgBLAST v1.9, with IMGT germline references. Reads were removed for weak V/J assignments (E-value above 1e-6), missing CDR3, stop codons, out-of-frame junctions, or ambiguous translated residues. A V3J clonotype was defined by an identical inferred V gene, J gene, and CDR3 amino acid sequence. Percentage overlap between repertoires was calculated by dividing the number of shared unique clonotypes by the size of the smaller repertoire. RTK rarefaction, the Chao1 estimator, and Recon v2.1 estimates of unobserved clonotypes were used to assess repertoire richness. Generation probabilities for all TCRbeta clonotypes obtained by the gDNA method from several donors were computed using OLGA. TCRdb stores this immuneACCESS table with in-frame sequences only. Part of the clones is absent; in the studies checked, under half of the shortfall reflects unresolved V genes, and no reason is known for the rest. V and J calls and clone size are given by that table; D and trimming were obtained from the DNA. The sample has over a million clones on record, approximately 76% of them singletons. The top ten clonotypes cover 1.4% of the sample.

The germline V gene encodes CDR1 MDHEN and CDR2 SYDVKM. The CDR3 goes from the cysteine to the phenylalanine over 18 residues. Here the CDR3 DNA is all that survives: 54 bases in frame from base 1. V ends up 6 bases short and J 0 bases short, with an unmatched junction base count of 13. The donors were healthy, HIV-negative adults with no recently reported acute infections or vaccinations. All donors were Caucasian adults living in Nashville, Tennessee, USA. CD4+ T cells were enriched by magnetic negative selection; naive cells were then positively selected on CD45RA, and the negative fraction formed the memory subset. After blood collection by leukapheresis, PBMCs were isolated using Ficoll-Histopaque density gradient centrifugation and then cryopreserved in the vapor phase of liquid nitrogen. Analytical flow cytometry was used to check the purity and quantity of every magnetically sorted T cell population. Each sorted fraction had its genomic DNA isolated and then quantified by UV absorbance on a Nanodrop 2000c.

A word on this clone: This clone's antigen is unknown. Per-base quality was not reported, and no clone a single base away is much larger than it.

The sample taken for sequencing was memory CD4+ T cells sorted from blood. The sample's cell subset or site, from its label and the paper: CD45RA-negative fraction. The V gene is TRBV28 and the J gene is TRBJ2-4; 8 nucleotides in the junction match TRBD1. The sequence was collected from a man aged 18 to 30 in good health. The CDR3 region reads CASRIAGTGTVAKNIQYF. The nucleotide sequence is TGTGCCAGCAGGATCGCCGGGACAGGAACAGTAGCCAAAAACATTCAGTACTTC.